The TCR beta chain under discussion was sequenced for a study of T cell clusters in autoimmune cytopenias. Study summary: A median of about 50,000 TRB reads per sample yielded a median around 2,500 distinct clonotypes. Study results and limitations: The cluster-lack signature was not seen for secondary cytopenia versus chronic lymphocytic leukemia. Primary autoimmune cytopenia patients seemingly lacked the physiological T cell clusters found in healthy donors. TRB repertoire shifts in secondary cytopenia and chronic lymphocytic leukemia mostly reflected lymphoma, not autoimmunity.

Germline V gives CDR1 SGHRS, CDR2 YFSETQ. The CDR3 loop spans 17 amino acids. TRB rearrangements were amplified by touch-down multiplex PCR with mixed TRB-A/B primers. TCRdb derives one entry per CDR3 protein from the multiplex PCR reads, leaving out DNA. The sample has several thousand distinct CDR3 sequences. Tens of thousands of genome equivalents of blood DNA were amplified for TRB. Turning to this clonotype: Its antigen is unidentified.

Sequenced material: peripheral blood. This receptor was taken from a human donor with an autoimmune cytopenia or autoimmune hepatitis (not recorded which). The chain is built from TRBV5-1 and TRBJ2-2; TCRdb designates TRBD1, a call that cannot be tested without DNA. The CDR3 spells CASSLNPRDGNTGELFF.